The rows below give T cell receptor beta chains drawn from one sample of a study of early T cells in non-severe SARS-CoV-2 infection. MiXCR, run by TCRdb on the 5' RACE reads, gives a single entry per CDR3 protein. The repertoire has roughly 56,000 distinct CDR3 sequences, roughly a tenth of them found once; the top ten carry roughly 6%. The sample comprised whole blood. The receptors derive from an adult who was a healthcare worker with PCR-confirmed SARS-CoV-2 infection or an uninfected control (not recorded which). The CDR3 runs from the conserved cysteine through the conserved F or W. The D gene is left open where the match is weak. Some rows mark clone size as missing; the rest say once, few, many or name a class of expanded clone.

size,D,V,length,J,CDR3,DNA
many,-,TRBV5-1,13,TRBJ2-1,CASYAGSNNEQFF,TGCGCCAGCTACGCCGGGAGTAACAATGAGCAGTTCTTC
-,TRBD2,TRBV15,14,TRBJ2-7,CATSRAGGPYEQYF,TGTGCCACCAGCAGAGCGGGAGGGCCCTACGAGCAGTACTTC
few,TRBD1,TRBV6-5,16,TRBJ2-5,CASRPTGTGKAGTQYF,TGTGCCAGCAGGCCTACCGGGACAGGGAAAGCCGGGACCCAGTACTTC
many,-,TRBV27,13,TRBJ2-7,CASSAVGVGEQYF,TGTGCCAGCAGTGCAGTAGGGGTAGGAGAGCAGTACTTC
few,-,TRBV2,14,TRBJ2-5,CASSPRDGQQTQYF,TGTGCCAGCAGTCCTAGGGACGGACAACAGACCCAGTACTTC
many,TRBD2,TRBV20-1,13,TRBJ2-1,CSAHGTSSYEQFF,TGCAGTGCTCATGGGACTAGCAGCTATGAGCAGTTCTTC
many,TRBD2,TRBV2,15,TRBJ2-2,CASAEGTSATGELFF,TGTGCCAGCGCTGAAGGGACTAGCGCTACCGGGGAGCTGTTTTTT
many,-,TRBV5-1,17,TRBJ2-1,CASSSKSGTSSYNEQFF,TGCGCCAGCAGTTCTAAATCCGGGACAAGCTCCTACAATGAGCAGTTCTTC
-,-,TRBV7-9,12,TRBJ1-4,CASSLRVAKLFF,TGTGCCAGCAGCTTACGGGTTGCAAAACTGTTTTTT
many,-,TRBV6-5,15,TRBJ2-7,CASSPEGLARHEQYF,TGTGCCAGCAGTCCCGAGGGTCTAGCTCGGCACGAGCAGTACTTC
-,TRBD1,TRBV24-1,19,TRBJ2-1,CATSDPGTGDKSSYNEQFF,TGTGCCACCAGTGATCCCGGGACAGGGGATAAGAGCTCCTACAATGAGCAGTTCTTC
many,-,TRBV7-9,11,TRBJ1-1,CASSLDMEAFF,TGTGCCAGCAGCTTAGACATGGAAGCTTTCTTT
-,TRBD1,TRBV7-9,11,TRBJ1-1,CASSFTGVAFF,TGTGCCAGCAGCTTCACAGGGGTAGCTTTCTTT
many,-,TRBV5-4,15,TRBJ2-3,CASSPGLGFADTQYF,TGTGCCAGCAGCCCGGGACTCGGTTTTGCAGATACGCAGTATTTT
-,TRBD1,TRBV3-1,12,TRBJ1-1,CASSSDRVAAFF,TGTGCCAGCAGCTCCGACAGGGTGGCTGCTTTCTTT
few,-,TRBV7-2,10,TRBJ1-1,CASSLRGAFF,TGTGCCAGCAGCCTCCGGGGAGCTTTCTTT
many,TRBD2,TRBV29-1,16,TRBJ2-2,CSVVGLAGAYTGELFF,TGCAGCGTTGTTGGTCTAGCGGGAGCATACACCGGGGAGCTGTTTTTT
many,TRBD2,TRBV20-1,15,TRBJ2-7,CSARDIAGESYEQYF,TGCAGTGCTAGAGATATAGCGGGAGAATCGTACGAGCAGTACTTC
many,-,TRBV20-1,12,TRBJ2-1,CSARRVYNEQFF,TGCAGTGCGAGACGGGTATACAATGAGCAGTTCTTC
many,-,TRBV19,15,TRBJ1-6,CASSPPQEANSPLHF,TGTGCCAGTAGCCCCCCACAGGAAGCGAATTCACCCCTCCACTTT
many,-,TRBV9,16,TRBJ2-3,CASSSGWQPSTDTQYF,TGTGCCAGCAGCTCGGGTTGGCAGCCTAGCACAGATACGCAGTATTTT
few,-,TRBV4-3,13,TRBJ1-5,CASSQNINQPQHF,TGCGCCAGCAGCCAAAATATCAATCAGCCCCAGCATTTT
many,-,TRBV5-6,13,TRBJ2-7,CASSLLQAGEQYF,TGTGCCAGCAGCTTGCTACAGGCGGGCGAGCAGTACTTC
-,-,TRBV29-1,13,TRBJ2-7,CSVAWQGGAEQYF,TGCAGCGTTGCGTGGCAGGGGGGGGCCGAGCAGTACTTC
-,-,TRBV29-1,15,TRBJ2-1,CSVVPTGISYNEQFF,TGCAGCGTTGTCCCCACGGGCATCTCCTACAATGAGCAGTTCTTC
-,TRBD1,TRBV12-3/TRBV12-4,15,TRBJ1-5,CASSSGQGVNQPQHF,TGTGCCAGCAGTTCAGGACAGGGGGTGAATCAGCCCCAGCATTTT
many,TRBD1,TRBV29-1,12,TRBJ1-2,CSAGQGAGGYTF,TGCAGCGCGGGACAGGGGGCAGGTGGCTACACCTTC
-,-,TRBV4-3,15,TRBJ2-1,CASSRSVRAYNEQFF,TGCGCCAGCAGCCGAAGCGTGCGGGCCTACAATGAGCAGTTCTTC
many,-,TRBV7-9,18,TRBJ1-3,CASSLGGPRLTSGNTIYF,TGTGCCAGCAGCCTAGGAGGGCCCCGACTGACCTCTGGAAACACCATATATTTT
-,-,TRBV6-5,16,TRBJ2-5,CASSSDRSEFGETQYF,TGTGCCAGCAGTTCCGATCGGTCGGAGTTTGGCGAGACCCAGTACTTC
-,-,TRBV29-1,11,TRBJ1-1,CSVSENTEAFF,TGCAGCGTTTCAGAGAACACTGAAGCTTTCTTT
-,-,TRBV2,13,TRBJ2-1,CASSARDNNEQFF,TGTGCCAGCAGTGCCCGGGACAACAATGAGCAGTTCTTC